The 19 T cell receptor beta chains in this list originate from one sample, sequenced in a study of blood T cell repertoires in COVID-19. TCRdb's table, derived via immunoSEQ multiplex PCR, lists solely in-frame clones and lacks some. Here the sample spans about 50,000 clones, about 90% being singletons. Sample: peripheral blood. Source of these receptors: a human donor in a cohort sampled during active COVID-19.

For the CDR3, the DNA is TGTGCCAGCAGCTTGGCCCTCGGGGTCAATCCCAAGAATTATGGCTACACCTTC. Translated: CASSLALGVNPKNYGYTF. The chain joins TRBV5-5 to TRBJ1-2; the D is unclear. Trimming pared 0 bases from V and 5 bases from J, leaving 23 bases between. From germline, CDR1 is SGHKS and CDR2 YYEKEE (reference sequence). The CDR3 is 18 amino acids.

This sequence joins TRBV5-6 and TRBJ1-5; D call uncertain. Germline CDR1 and CDR2: SGHDT and YYEEEE. V was shortened by 0 bases and J by 6 bases, with 16 bases between the two germline ends. The CDR3 is 16 residues long. The CDR3 DNA is TGTGCCAGCAGCTTGGGCGGGGTAGCGGGTATTCAGCCCCAGCATTTT. As protein: CASSLGGVAGIQPQHF.

The CDR3 spells CASSPTMAYEQYF. The CDR3 nucleotides read TGTGCCAGCAGTCCGACTATGGCCTACGAGCAGTACTTC. V and J are TRBV7-8 and TRBJ2-7; possibly TRBD2 for D (5 bases). V was pared by 6 bases and J by 2 bases, with 11 bases between. This CDR3 has 13 residues. Germline V gene lookup returns CDR1 SGHVS and CDR2 FQNEAQ.

The chain joins TRBV3-1 (or the pseudogene TRBV3-2) to TRBJ2-7, with D perhaps matching TRBD2 (5 bases). Germline assignment: CDR1 LGHDT and CDR2 YNNKEL (reference sequence). The CDR3 is 15 amino acids. V lost 0 bases to trimming and J lost 0 bases, with 9 bases between them. DNA for the CDR3: TGTGCCAGCAGCCAAGATCCTAGCAGCTCCTACGAGCAGTACTTC. Translating gives CASSQDPSSSYEQYF.

The chain uses TRBV5-6 and TRBJ2-7; possibly TRBD1 for D (5 bases). The CDR3 totals 12 residues. With 0 bases removed from V and 6 bases from J, the gap between germline ends came to 7 bases. The germline V gene has CDR1 SGHDT and CDR2 YYEEEE. The CDR3 loop reads CASSLAGSEQYF. CDR3 sequence (DNA): TGTGCCAGCAGCTTGGCAGGGTCCGAGCAGTACTTC.

This sequence joins TRBV4-1 and TRBJ2-3; D is ambiguous. The CDR3 covers 11 residues. Germline CDR1 and CDR2: MGHRA and YSYEKL. Trimming cost V 0 bases and J 8 bases, with 3 bases left between them. This chain's CDR3 is CASSQDGTQYF. In DNA form, the CDR3 reads TGCGCCAGCAGCCAAGACGGTACGCAGTATTTT.

The chain carries TRBV12-3 or TRBV12-4 and TRBJ2-1; D may be TRBD2 (5 bases). There are 12 residues in the CDR3. V was cut by 7 bases and J by 7 bases, with 11 bases left in between. The CDR3 nucleotides read TGTGCCAGCAAAGGAACGGGGAATGAGCAGTTCTTC. Translating gives CASKGTGNEQFF.

This chain links TRBV7-9 with TRBJ1-4, with 10 bases that match TRBD1. Per the germline V gene, CDR1 is SEHNR and CDR2 is FQNEAQ (reference sequence). The length of the CDR3 is 18 residues. Trimming cost V 3 bases and J 3 bases; bases outside gene matches: 10. CDR3 protein: CASSLSAGTGDSNEKLFF. DNA for the CDR3: TGTGCCAGCAGCTTGAGCGCCGGGACAGGGGACTCTAATGAAAAACTGTTTTTT.

This clone was detected only once. The gene calls are TRBV7-9 and TRBJ1-2; possible D gene TRBD1, 6 bases. V was shortened by 4 bases and J by 6 bases, with 12 bases between the two germline ends. Per germline, CDR1 SEHNR and CDR2 FQNEAQ (reference sequence). The CDR3 runs to 13 residues. Here the CDR3 DNA reads TGTGCCAGCAGCTCCGGGGACACCCATGGCTACACCTTC. Residues: CASSSGDTHGYTF.

The chain has TRBV29-1 and TRBJ2-7, with D maybe TRBD2 (6 bases). V was cut by 7 bases and J by 1 base, with 17 bases left in between. The V gene's germline CDR1 is SQVTM and CDR2 ANQGSEA. The CDR3 is made up of 14 amino acids. The CDR3 coding sequence is TGCAGCGCCTCAGGGCCGGGGGATTCCTACGAGCAGTACTTC. It encodes CSASGPGDSYEQYF.

The rearrangement uses TRBV27 and TRBJ1-6; D ambiguous. V lost 5 bases and J lost 13, with 12 bases in between. This CDR3 has 12 residues. Looked up from germline, CDR1 is MNHEY and CDR2 is SMNVEV (reference sequence). The CDR3 loop is CASSPREGPLHF. Written as DNA, the CDR3 is TGTGCCAGCAGTCCGCGCGAGGGCCCCCTCCACTTT.

This chain joins TRBV9 and TRBJ2-1; TRBD2 matches at 9 bases. This CDR3 is 16 amino acids long. Trimming removed 3 bases from V and 4 bases from J; junction bases left unmatched: 8. Germline CDR1 SGDLS, CDR2 YYNGEE. CDR3 protein: CASSARGRAHYNEQFF. The CDR3 DNA reads as TGTGCCAGCAGCGCCCGCGGGAGGGCCCATTACAATGAGCAGTTCTTC. Looking up the rest from reference TRBV9 and TRBJ2-1 gives the full variable domain: DSGVTQTPKHLITATGQRVTLRCSPRSGDLSVYWYQQSLDQGLQFLIQYYNGEERAKGNILERFSAQQFPDLHSELNLSSLELGDSALYFCASSARGRAHYNEQFFGPGTRLTVL.

The gene calls are TRBV4-2 and TRBJ2-1; 11 bases agree with TRBD2. CDR1 and CDR2 from the germline V gene are LGHNA and YNFKEQ. The CDR3 is 16 residues long. The V and J ends lost 0 bases and 4 bases, in that order; junction bases with no gene match: 2. The CDR3 reads CASSQDGTSGYNEQFF. The CDR3 DNA reads TGTGCCAGCAGCCAAGATGGGACTAGCGGATACAATGAGCAGTTCTTC.

This chain uses TRBV3-1 (or the pseudogene TRBV3-2) with TRBJ1-5; D is unresolved. This CDR3 has 14 residues. In germline, CDR1 is LGHDT, CDR2 YNNKEL (reference sequence). Trimming pared 1 base from V and 3 bases from J, leaving 7 bases between. As DNA, the CDR3 is TGTGCCAGCAGCCAAGGCGGGTTCAATCAGCCCCAGCATTTT. It yields the protein CASSQGGFNQPQHF.

The chain couples TRBV2 to TRBJ2-5, with D possibly matching TRBD2 (7 bases). The CDR3 contains 14 residues. Trimming removed 4 bases at V and 1 base at J, with 10 bases between. CDR1 SNHLY and CDR2 FYNNEI come from the germline V gene. The CDR3 DNA reads TGTGCCAGCAGTGGGGGGGGCCCCCAAGAGACCCAGTACTTC. It encodes CASSGGGPQETQYF.

The rearrangement uses TRBV7-9 and TRBJ2-3; no clear D. Trimming left V 5 bases short and J 6 bases short, with 9 bases between. This CDR3 region has 12 residues. Germline V gene sequence: CDR1 SEHNR, CDR2 FQNEAQ (reference sequence). The CDR3 here is CASSTTPDTQYF. The CDR3 nucleotides are TGTGCCAGCAGCACCACTCCGGATACGCAGTATTTT.

The chain employs TRBV5-1 and TRBJ2-1; TRBD2 agrees at 12 bases. Germline-derived CDR1 and CDR2 are SGHRS and YFSETQ. This CDR3 contains 15 residues. Losses at the gene ends were 0 bases for V and 8 bases for J; bases not matched to a gene: 3. The CDR3 protein is CASSLGLAGVYEQFF. For the CDR3, the DNA is TGCGCCAGCAGCTTGGGACTAGCGGGAGTCTATGAGCAGTTCTTC.

The chain combines TRBV19 with TRBJ1-1; D is uncertain. Germline CDR1 LNHDA, CDR2 SQIVND (reference sequence). There are 13 residues in the CDR3. V gave up 2 bases and J gave up 1 base, with 5 bases separating them. The CDR3 is CASSIIRNTEAFF. CDR3 bases: TGTGCCAGTAGTATAATCAGGAACACTGAAGCTTTCTTT.

The chain recombines TRBV10-3 with TRBJ1-5, with TRBD1 identical over 10 bases. The CDR3 totals 15 residues. CDR1 is ENHRY and CDR2 is SYGVKD in the germline V gene. V was clipped by 6 bases and J by 4 bases; unmatched bases: 6. The chain's CDR3 is CAIRGDRGGNQPQHF. DNA for the CDR3: TGTGCCATCAGGGGGGACAGGGGTGGGAATCAGCCCCAGCATTTT.